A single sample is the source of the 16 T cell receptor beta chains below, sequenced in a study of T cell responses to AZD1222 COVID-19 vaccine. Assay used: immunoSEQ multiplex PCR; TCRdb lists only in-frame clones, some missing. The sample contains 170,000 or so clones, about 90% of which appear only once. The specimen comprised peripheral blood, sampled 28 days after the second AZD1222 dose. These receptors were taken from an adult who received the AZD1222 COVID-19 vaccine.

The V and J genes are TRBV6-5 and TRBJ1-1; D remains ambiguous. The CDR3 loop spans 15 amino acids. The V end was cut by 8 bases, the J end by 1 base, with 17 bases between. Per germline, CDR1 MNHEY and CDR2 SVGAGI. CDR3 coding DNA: TGTGCCAGCTGCCGATCAGGAGGAACGAACACTGAAGCTTTCTTT. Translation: CASCRSGGTNTEAFF.

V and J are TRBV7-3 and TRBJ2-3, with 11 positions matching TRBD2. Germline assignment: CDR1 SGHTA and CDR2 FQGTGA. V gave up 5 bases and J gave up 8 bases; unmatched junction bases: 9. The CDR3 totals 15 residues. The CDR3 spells CASSQTSGAPATQYF. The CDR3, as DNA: TGTGCCAGCAGCCAGACTAGCGGGGCCCCGGCTACGCAGTATTTT.

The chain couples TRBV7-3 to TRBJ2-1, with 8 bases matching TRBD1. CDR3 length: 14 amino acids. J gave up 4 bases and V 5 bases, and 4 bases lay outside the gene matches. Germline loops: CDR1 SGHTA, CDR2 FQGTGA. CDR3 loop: CASSHRTGYNEQFF. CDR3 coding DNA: TGTGCCAGCAGCCACAGGACAGGGTACAATGAGCAGTTCTTC.

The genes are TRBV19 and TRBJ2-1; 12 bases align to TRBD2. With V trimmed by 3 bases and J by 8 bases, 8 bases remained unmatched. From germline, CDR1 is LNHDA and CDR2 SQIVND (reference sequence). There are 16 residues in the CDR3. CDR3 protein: CASSINPGLAGYEQFF. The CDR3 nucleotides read TGTGCCAGTAGTATCAACCCCGGACTAGCGGGGTATGAGCAGTTCTTC.

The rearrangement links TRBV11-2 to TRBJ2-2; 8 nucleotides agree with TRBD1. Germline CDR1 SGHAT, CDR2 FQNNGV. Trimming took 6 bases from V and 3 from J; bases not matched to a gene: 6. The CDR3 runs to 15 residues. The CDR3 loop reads CASRWTGRDTGELFF. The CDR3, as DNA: TGTGCCAGCAGGTGGACAGGGCGGGACACCGGGGAGCTGTTTTTT.

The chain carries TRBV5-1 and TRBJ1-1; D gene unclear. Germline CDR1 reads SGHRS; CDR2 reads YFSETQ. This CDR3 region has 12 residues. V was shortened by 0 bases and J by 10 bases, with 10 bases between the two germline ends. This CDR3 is CASSLAGYGAFF. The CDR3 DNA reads TGCGCCAGCAGCTTGGCCGGGTACGGAGCTTTCTTT.

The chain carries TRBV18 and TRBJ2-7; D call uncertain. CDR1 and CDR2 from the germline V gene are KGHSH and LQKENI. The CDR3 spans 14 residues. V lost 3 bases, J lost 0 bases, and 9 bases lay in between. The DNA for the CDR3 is TGTGCCAGCTCACCTAGACCAACCTCCTACGAGCAGTACTTC. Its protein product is CASSPRPTSYEQYF.

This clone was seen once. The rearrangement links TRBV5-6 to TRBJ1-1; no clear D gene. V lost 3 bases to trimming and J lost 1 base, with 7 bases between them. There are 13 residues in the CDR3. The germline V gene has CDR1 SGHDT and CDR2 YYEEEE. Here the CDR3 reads CASSWGRNTEAFF. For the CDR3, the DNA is TGTGCCAGCAGCTGGGGTAGGAACACTGAAGCTTTCTTT.

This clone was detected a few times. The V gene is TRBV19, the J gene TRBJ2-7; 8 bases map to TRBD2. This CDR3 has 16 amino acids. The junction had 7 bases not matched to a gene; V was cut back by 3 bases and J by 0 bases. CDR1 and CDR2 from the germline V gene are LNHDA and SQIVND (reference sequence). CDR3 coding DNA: TGTGCCAGTAGTATGCGGCTAGCGGGTGGCTCCTACGAGCAGTACTTC. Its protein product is CASSMRLAGGSYEQYF. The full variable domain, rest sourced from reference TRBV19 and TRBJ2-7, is DGGITQSPKYLFRKEGQNVTLSCEQNLNHDAMYWYRQDPGQGLRLIYYSQIVNDFQKGDIAEGYSVSREKKESFPLTVTSAQKNPTAFYLCASSMRLAGGSYEQYFGPGTRLTVT.

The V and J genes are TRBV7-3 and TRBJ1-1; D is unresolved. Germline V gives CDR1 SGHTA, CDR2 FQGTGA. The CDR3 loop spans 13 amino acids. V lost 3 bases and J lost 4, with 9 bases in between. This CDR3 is CASSLTSATEAFF. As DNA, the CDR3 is TGTGCCAGCAGCTTGACGTCGGCCACTGAAGCTTTCTTT.

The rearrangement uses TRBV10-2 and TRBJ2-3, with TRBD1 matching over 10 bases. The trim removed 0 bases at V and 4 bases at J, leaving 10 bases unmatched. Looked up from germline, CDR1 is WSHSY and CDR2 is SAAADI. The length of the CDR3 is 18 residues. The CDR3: CASSESRIGQGGADTQYF. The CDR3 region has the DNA TGCGCCAGCAGTGAGTCGAGGATCGGACAGGGGGGGGCAGATACGCAGTATTTT.

CDR3 sequence reads: CASSEGVGEKLFF. In DNA form, the CDR3 reads TGTGCCAGCAGTGAAGGGGTGGGAGAAAAACTGTTTTTT. This chain uses TRBV6-1 with TRBJ1-4, with no clear D. V was cut by 1 base and J by 8 bases, with 8 bases left in between. The CDR3 runs to 13 residues. Looked up from germline, CDR1 is MNHNS and CDR2 is SASEGT.

The CDR3, as DNA: TGCGCCAGCAGCTTGGATTTCACCACCTACGAGCAGTACTTC. Translation: CASSLDFTTYEQYF. The chain combines TRBV5-1 with TRBJ2-7; D remains unclear. CDR3 length: 14 residues. Per the germline V gene, CDR1 is SGHRS and CDR2 is YFSETQ. Between the trimmed V and J ends, which lost 0 bases and 2 bases, there was a span of 9 bases.

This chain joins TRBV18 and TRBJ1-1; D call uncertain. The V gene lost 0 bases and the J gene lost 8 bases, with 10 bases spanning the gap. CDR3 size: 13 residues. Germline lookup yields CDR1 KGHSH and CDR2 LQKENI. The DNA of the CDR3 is TGTGCCAGCTCACCACCCAAGGCTTTCGAAGCTTTCTTT. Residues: CASSPPKAFEAFF.

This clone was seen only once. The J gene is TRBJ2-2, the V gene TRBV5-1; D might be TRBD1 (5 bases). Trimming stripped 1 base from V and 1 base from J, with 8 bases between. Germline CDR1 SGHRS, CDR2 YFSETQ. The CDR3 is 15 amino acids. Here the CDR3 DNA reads TGCGCCAGCAGCTTGTGGGGCCAGAACACCGGGGAGCTGTTTTTT. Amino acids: CASSLWGQNTGELFF.

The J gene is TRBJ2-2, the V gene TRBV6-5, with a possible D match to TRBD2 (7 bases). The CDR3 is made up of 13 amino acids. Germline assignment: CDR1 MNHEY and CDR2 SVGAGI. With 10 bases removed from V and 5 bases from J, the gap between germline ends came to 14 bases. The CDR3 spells CATRRGATGELFF. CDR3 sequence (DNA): TGTGCCACCCGACGGGGGGCGACCGGGGAGCTGTTTTTT.